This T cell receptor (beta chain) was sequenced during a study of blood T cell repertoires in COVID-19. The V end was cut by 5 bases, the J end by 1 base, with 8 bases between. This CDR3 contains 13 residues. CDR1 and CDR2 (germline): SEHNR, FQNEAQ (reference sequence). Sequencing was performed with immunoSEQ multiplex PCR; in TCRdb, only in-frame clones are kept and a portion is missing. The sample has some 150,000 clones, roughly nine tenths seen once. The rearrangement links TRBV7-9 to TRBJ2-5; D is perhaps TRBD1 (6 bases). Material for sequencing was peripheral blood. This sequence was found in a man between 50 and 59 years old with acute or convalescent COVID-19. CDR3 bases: TGTGCCAGCAGCCGCAGGGGCCAAGAGACCCAGTACTTC. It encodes CASSRRGQETQYF.